This T cell receptor beta chain emerged from a study of chemoradiotherapy in HPV16-positive cancers. CDR1 SEHNR and CDR2 FQNEAQ come from the germline V gene (reference sequence). The V end lost 4 bases, the J end lost 8 bases, and 20 bases lay between the germline ends. The CDR3 is 15 residues long. Profiling relied on immunoSEQ multiplex PCR, and the TCRdb table lists in-frame clones only, not all of them. The sample consists of some 70,000 clones, about 88% of them appearing once. V is TRBV7-9 and J is TRBJ2-5; D gene ambiguous. The TCR sequence derives from a human donor with HPV-associated anogenital cancer. The source material was blood, sampled from a patient who underwent chemoradiotherapy. CDR3 nucleotides: TGTGCCAGCAGCTCCGCGTGGGTAGCCGCCGGAACCCAGTACTTC. It yields the protein CASSSAWVAAGTQYF. Filled out from reference TRBV7-9 and TRBJ2-5, the complete variable domain reads DTGVSQNPRHKITKRGQNVTFRCDPISEHNRLYWYRQTLGQGPEFLTYFQNEAQLEKSRLLSDRFSAERPKGSFSTLEIQRTEQGDSAMYLCASSSAWVAAGTQYFGPGTRLLVL.